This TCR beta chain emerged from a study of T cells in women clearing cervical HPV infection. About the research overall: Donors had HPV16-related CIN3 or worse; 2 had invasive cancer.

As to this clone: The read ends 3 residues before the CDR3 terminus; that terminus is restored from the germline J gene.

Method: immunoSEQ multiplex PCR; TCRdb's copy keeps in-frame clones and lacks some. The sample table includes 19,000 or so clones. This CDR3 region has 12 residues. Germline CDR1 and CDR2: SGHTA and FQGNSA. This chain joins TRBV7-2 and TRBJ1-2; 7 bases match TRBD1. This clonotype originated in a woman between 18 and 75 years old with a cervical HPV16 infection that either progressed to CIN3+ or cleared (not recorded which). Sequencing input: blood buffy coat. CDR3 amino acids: CASSSTGYGYTF. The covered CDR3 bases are TGTGCCAGCAGCTCGACAGGGTACGGC.